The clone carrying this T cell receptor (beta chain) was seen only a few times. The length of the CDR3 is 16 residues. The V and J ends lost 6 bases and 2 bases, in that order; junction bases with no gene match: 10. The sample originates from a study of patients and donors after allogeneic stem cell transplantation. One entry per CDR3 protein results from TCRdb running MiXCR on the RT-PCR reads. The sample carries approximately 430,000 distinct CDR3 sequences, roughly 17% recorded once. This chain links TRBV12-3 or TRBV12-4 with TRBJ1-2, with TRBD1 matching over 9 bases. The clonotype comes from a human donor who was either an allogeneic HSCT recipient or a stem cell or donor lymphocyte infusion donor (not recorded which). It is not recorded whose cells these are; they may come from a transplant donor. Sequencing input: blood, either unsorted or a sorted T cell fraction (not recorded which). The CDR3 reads CASRLQGARFNYGYTF. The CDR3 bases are TGTGCCAGCAGGCTACAGGGGGCGAGGTTCAACTATGGCTACACCTTC.